The source of this T cell receptor (beta chain) is a study of technical replicates of blood from four donors. Method: immunoSEQ multiplex PCR; TCRdb's copy keeps in-frame clones and lacks some. Found here are about 66,000 clones, roughly 90% of them singletons; the top ten hold about 4.9%. Germline V gene data show CDR1 as MNHNS and CDR2 as SASEGT. Trimming took off 8 bases at V and 4 bases at J, with 17 bases between the two ends. CDR3 size: 15 residues. Sequencing input: PBMCs. The rearrangement links TRBV6-1 to TRBJ2-2; the D gene is possibly TRBD2 (7 bases). This sequence was found in a human donor in good health. Some clones in this sample may be carry-over from other donors' samples. DNA for the CDR3: TGTGCCAGCGAGGAGGGGGGGCGGGTCACCGGGGAGCTGTTTTTT. This encodes CASEEGGRVTGELFF.